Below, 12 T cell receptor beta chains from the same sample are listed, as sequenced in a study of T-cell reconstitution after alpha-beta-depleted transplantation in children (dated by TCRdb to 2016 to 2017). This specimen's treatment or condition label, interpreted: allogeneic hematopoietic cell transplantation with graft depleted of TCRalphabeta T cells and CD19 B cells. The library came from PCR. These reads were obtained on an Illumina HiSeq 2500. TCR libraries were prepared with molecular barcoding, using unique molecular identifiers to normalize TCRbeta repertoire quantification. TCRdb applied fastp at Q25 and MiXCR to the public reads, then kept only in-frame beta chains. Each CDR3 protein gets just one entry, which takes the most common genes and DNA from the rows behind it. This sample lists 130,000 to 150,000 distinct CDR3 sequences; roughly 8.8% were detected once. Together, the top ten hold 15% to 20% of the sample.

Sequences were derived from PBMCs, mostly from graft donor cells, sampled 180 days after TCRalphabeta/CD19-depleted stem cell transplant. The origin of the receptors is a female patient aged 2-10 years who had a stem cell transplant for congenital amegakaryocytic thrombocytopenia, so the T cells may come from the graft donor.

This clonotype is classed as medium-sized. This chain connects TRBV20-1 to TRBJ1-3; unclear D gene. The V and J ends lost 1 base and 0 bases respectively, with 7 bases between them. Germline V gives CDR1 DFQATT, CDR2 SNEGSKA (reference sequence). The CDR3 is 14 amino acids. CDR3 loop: CSARVPYSGNTIYF. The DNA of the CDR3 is TGCAGTGCTAGAGTACCGTACTCTGGAAACACCATATATTTT.

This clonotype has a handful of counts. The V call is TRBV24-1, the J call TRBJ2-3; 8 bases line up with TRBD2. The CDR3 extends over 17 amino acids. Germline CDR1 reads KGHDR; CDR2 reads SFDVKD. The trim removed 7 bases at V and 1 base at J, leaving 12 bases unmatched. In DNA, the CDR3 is TGTGCCACCAGCGCAGGACTAGCCGCCCGGGGCACAGATACGCAGTATTTT. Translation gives CATSAGLAARGTDTQYF.

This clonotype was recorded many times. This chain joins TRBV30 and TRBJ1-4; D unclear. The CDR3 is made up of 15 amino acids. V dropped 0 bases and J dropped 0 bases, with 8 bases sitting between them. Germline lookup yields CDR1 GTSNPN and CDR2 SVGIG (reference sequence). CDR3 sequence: CAWSVLQATNEKLFF. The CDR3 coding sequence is TGTGCCTGGAGTGTCCTACAAGCAACTAATGAAAAACTGTTTTTT.

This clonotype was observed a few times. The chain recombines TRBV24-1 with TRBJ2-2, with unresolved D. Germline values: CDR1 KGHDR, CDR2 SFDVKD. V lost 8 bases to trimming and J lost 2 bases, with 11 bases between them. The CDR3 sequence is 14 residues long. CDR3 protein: CATTPNSNTGELFF. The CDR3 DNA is TGTGCCACCACACCCAACAGTAACACCGGGGAGCTGTTTTTT.

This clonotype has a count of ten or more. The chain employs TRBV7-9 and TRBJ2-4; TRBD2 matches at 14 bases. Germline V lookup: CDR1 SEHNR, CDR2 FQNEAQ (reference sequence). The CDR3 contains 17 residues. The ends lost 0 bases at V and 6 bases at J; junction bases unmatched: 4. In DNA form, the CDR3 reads TGTGCCAGCAGCTTAGCGACTAGCGGGGGGGGAAGAAACATTCAGTACTTC. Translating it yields CASSLATSGGGRNIQYF. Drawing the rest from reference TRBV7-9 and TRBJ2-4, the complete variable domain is DTGVSQNPRHKITKRGQNVTFRCDPISEHNRLYWYRQTLGQGPEFLTYFQNEAQLEKSRLLSDRFSAERPKGSFSTLEIQRTEQGDSAMYLCASSLATSGGGRNIQYFGAGTRLSVL.

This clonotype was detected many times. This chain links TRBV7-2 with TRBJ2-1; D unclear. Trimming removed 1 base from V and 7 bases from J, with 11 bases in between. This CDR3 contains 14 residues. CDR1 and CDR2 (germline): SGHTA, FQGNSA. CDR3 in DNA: TGTGCCAGCAGCTTAGGCCTGGGGTGGAATGAGCAGTTCTTC. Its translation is CASSLGLGWNEQFF.

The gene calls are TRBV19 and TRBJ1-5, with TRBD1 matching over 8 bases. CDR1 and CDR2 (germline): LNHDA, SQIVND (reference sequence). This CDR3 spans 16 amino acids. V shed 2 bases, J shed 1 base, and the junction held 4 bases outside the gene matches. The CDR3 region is CASSIFNRGSNQPQHF. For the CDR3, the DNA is TGTGCCAGTAGTATATTTAACAGGGGGAGCAATCAGCCCCAGCATTTT. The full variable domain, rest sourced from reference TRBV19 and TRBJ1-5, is DGGITQSPKYLFRKEGQNVTLSCEQNLNHDAMYWYRQDPGQGLRLIYYSQIVNDFQKGDIAEGYSVSREKKESFPLTVTSAQKNPTAFYLCASSIFNRGSNQPQHFGDGTRLSIL.

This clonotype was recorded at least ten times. This CDR3 reads CASRESSTDTQYF. The CDR3 nucleotides are TGTGCCAGCAGGGAGTCCAGCACAGATACGCAGTATTTT. The chain has TRBV21-1 and TRBJ2-3; the table assigns TRBD2, which was not confirmed against the DNA. TRBV21-1 has pseudogene status. This CDR3 contains 13 residues.

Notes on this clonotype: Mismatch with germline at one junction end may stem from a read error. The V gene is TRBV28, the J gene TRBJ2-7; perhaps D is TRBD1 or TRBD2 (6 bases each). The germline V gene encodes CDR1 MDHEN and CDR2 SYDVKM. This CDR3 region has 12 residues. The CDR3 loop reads CAGSFRGREQYF. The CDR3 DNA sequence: TGTGCCGGCAGTTTTAGGGGGAGGGAGCAGTACTTC.

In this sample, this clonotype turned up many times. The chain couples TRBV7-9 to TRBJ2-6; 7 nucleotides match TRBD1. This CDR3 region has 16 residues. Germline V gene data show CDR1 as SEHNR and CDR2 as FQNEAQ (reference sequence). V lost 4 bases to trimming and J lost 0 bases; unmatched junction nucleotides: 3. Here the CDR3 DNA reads TGTGCCAGCAGCTGGGGACAGCACTCTGGGGCCAACGTCCTGACTTTC. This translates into CASSWGQHSGANVLTF.

This chain's CDR3 is CSAEGISAYNEQFF. The DNA of the CDR3 is TGCAGTGCCGAAGGAATCTCCGCCTACAATGAGCAGTTCTTC. V gene TRBV20-1 combines with J gene TRBJ2-1, with unresolved D. V was pared by 6 bases and J by 2 bases, with 14 bases between. CDR1 and CDR2 (germline): DFQATT, SNEGSKA (reference sequence). The CDR3 runs to 14 residues.

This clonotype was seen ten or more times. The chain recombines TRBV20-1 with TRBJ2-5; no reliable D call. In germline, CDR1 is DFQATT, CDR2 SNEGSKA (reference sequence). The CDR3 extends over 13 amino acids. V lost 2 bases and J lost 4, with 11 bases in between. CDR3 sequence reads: CSARSRLIETQYF. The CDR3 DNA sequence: TGCAGTGCTAGAAGTCGCTTAATAGAGACCCAGTACTTC.